These 8 T cell receptor beta chains share one sample of origin, sequenced in a study of TIL therapy for anti-PD-1-resistant metastatic lung cancer. This was the immunoSEQ v3 assay. Data came from immunoSEQ multiplex PCR; TCRdb stores just in-frame clones and leaves some out. There are 45,000 to 75,000 clones in the sample; roughly 66% occur only once, and 5.5% to 8.5% lies in the top ten. The sample's time point: pre-treatment sample, taken before nivolumab and TIL therapy. Sequenced here: blood, sampled at baseline. The receptors derive from a person aged 25 to 85 with non-small cell lung cancer.

The chain carries TRBV15 and TRBJ1-2; 7 positions agree with TRBD1. This CDR3 is 14 amino acids long. The J segment lost 6 bases and the V segment lost 0 bases, leaving 4 bases of the junction unmatched. Per the germline V gene, CDR1 is LNHNV and CDR2 is YYDKDF (reference sequence). CDR3 amino acids: CATSRDLQGDGYTF. The CDR3 DNA follows: TGTGCCACCAGCAGAGATCTCCAGGGGGATGGCTACACCTTC. Together with reference TRBV15 and TRBJ1-2, the CDR3 gives the full variable domain: DAMVIQNPRYQVTQFGKPVTLSCSQTLNHNVMYWYQQKSSQAPKLLFHYYDKDFNNEADTPDNFQSRRPNTSFCFLDIRSPGLGDTAMYLCATSRDLQGDGYTFGSGTRLTVV.

The chain joins TRBV2 to TRBJ2-3; D may correspond to TRBD1 or TRBD2 (7 bases each). Germline V gene lookup returns CDR1 SNHLY and CDR2 FYNNEI. The CDR3 extends over 15 amino acids. The V and J ends lost 1 base and 4 bases respectively, with 12 bases between them. CDR3 DNA: TGTGCCAGCAGTGAAGAAGGGAGGGGGCCAGATACGCAGTATTTT. Residues: CASSEEGRGPDTQYF.

The V call is TRBV27, the J call TRBJ1-2, with no clear D. Germline CDR1 reads MNHEY; CDR2 reads SMNVEV (reference sequence). V lost 3 bases and J lost 2, with 13 bases in between. The CDR3 totals 15 residues. In DNA form, the CDR3 reads TGTGCCAGCAGTTTCGGAGGGAATCGAAACTATGGCTACACCTTC. Amino acid sequence: CASSFGGNRNYGYTF.

This clone came up a few times. V usage is TRBV28 and J usage is TRBJ2-7, with 12 bases aligning to TRBD2. Germline V CDR1 and CDR2: MDHEN, SYDVKM. The CDR3 is 15 amino acids. J gave up 2 bases and V 7 bases, and 6 bases lay outside the gene matches. For the CDR3, the DNA is TGTGCCAGCACCCCAGCTAGCGGGGGGGCCTACGAGCAGTACTTC. Protein product: CASTPASGGAYEQYF.

This rearrangement joins TRBV6-6 to TRBJ1-5, with TRBD1 matching 8 bases. The V gene's germline CDR1 is MNHNY and CDR2 SVGAGI (reference sequence). The CDR3 has 14 amino acids. V shed 5 bases and J 9 bases; nucleotides not matched to a gene: 9. The CDR3 here is CASSDRTGWGPQHF. In DNA form, the CDR3 reads TGTGCCAGCAGTGACCGGACAGGGTGGGGGCCCCAGCATTTT.

This sequence joins TRBV28 and TRBJ2-3; D is unclear. The germline V gene has CDR1 MDHEN and CDR2 SYDVKM. The CDR3 loop spans 14 amino acids. Trimming shortened V by 6 bases and J by 6 bases, and 16 bases separated the two germline ends. The CDR3 protein is CASSQHYVGDTQYF. The CDR3 bases are TGTGCCAGCAGCCAGCATTATGTGGGGGATACGCAGTATTTT.

V gene TRBV15 combines with J gene TRBJ1-2; D perhaps matches TRBD1 (5 bases). Trimming took off 0 bases at V and 5 bases at J, with 13 bases between the two ends. Germline V gene sequence: CDR1 LNHNV, CDR2 YYDKDF (reference sequence). The CDR3 is made up of 15 amino acids. CDR3 region: CATSRDITGGYGYTF. In DNA form, the CDR3 reads TGTGCCACCAGCAGAGATATCACTGGGGGGTATGGCTACACCTTC.

CDR3 nucleotides: TGTGCCAGCACCAGAGCGAACACCGGGGAGCTGTTTTTT. Translation gives CASTRANTGELFF. This rearrangement joins TRBV6-5 to TRBJ2-2; no firm D call. Trimming left V 7 bases short and J 0 bases short, with 6 bases between. CDR1 MNHEY and CDR2 SVGAGI come from the germline V gene. CDR3 size: 13 residues.